The source of this T cell receptor beta chain is a study of resident and recirculating memory T cells in vitiligo. Data came from immunoSEQ multiplex PCR; TCRdb stores just in-frame clones and leaves some out. Among 75,000 to 95,000 clones, 92% were seen once, and the ten largest hold about 5%. The germline V gene encodes CDR1 SGDLS and CDR2 YYNGEE. Trimming cost V 0 bases and J 7 bases; bases outside gene matches: 12. The CDR3 spans 17 residues. Only a few counts were recorded for this clone. The chain recombines TRBV9 with TRBJ1-2, with TRBD1 matching 10 bases. Sequencing input: blood. The source of this sequence is a male donor with vitiligo. In DNA, the CDR3 is TGTGCCAGCAGCGTAGGGAGCGGGGGACAGGGGAAGTCTGGCTACACCTTC. Residues: CASSVGSGGQGKSGYTF.